This T cell receptor (beta chain) was found in a study of OX40 agonist ivuxolimab in advanced cancers. General observations from the study: Fewer expanded clones were found on average in CD4+ than in CD8+ T cells.

This CDR3 contains 14 residues. J lost 5 bases, V lost 10 bases, and 13 bases had no gene match. Here immunoSEQ multiplex PCR was the method, and the copy in TCRdb shows in-frame clones only, minus some. The repertoire holds tens of thousands of clones, with 80% to 90% as singletons. In regard to this clone: Its cognate antigen is unknown.

The clonotype comes from an adult with an advanced solid tumor such as melanoma, head and neck, liver or kidney cancer. Sequenced material: CD4+ or CD8+ T cells sorted from blood, taken in a trial of the OX40 agonist ivuxolimab. The chain couples TRBV23-1 to TRBJ2-5, with 7 bases aligning to TRBD1. TRBV23-1 carries the ORF label, with uncertain function. CDR3 DNA sequence: TGCGCCATCCCGGGACAGATGAAGCTGGAGACCCAGTACTTC. As protein: CAIPGQMKLETQYF.